The entry that follows covers one TCR beta chain sequence. Its antigen remains unknown. This entry belongs to a study of cytomegalovirus exposure and HLA in healthy donors. The study, taken as a whole, reports: Most likely, a cluster of highly shared sequence variants arose as a sequencing artifact.

With 60 Vbeta and 13 Jbeta primers, the PCR was carried out. Generated by immunoSEQ multiplex PCR, the TCRdb table keeps only in-frame clones and is missing some. Of over 120,000 clones in the sample, around 80% are singletons; the top ten hold 2.5% to 3%. The CDR3 runs to 15 residues. From germline, CDR1 is SGHRS and CDR2 YFSETQ. The ends lost 0 bases at V and 7 bases at J; junction bases unmatched: 7. The gene calls are TRBV5-1 and TRBJ2-1; 7 bases are a match to TRBD2. Sequenced sample: PBMCs. The TCR sequence derives from a female donor in good health and CMV-seronegative. CDR3: CASSLGLASRNEQFF. CDR3 nucleotide sequence: TGCGCCAGCAGCTTGGGACTAGCAAGTAGGAATGAGCAGTTCTTC. The variable domain in full, with the rest retrieved from reference TRBV5-1 and TRBJ2-1, is KAGVTQTPRYLIKTRGQQVTLSCSPISGHRSVSWYQQTPGQGLQFLFEYFSETQRNKGNFPGRFSGRQFSNSRSEMNVSTLELGDSALYLCASSLGLASRNEQFFGPGTRLTVL.